The 10 T cell receptor beta chains below come from one sample, sequenced in a study of T cells in women clearing cervical HPV infection. This table comes from immunoSEQ multiplex PCR, and its TCRdb copy is limited to in-frame clones, with some not included. With about 32,000 clones in the sample, the ten largest clones hold 5% to 7.5%. Input material: blood buffy coat. Receptors originate from a woman aged 18-70 years with a cervical HPV16 infection that either progressed to CIN3+ or cleared (not recorded which).

Points on this clone: The missing CDR3 end, 3 residues past where the read stops, is filled in from the germline J gene. The V and J genes are TRBV30 and TRBJ2-2, with D perhaps matching TRBD1 (6 bases). Trimming removed 2 bases at V and 6 bases at J, with 10 bases between. CDR3 length equals 13 residues. Germline V gene lookup returns CDR1 GTSNPN and CDR2 SVGIG (reference sequence). This CDR3 reads CAWSHRDPGELFF. The CDR3 DNA, read in part, is TGTGCCTGGAGTCACAGGGACCCCGGGGAG.

Of note for this clone: The read falls 3 residues short of the CDR3 end, and the missing part is taken from the germline J gene. V usage is TRBV4-1 and J usage is TRBJ2-7, with D tentatively TRBD1 (6 bases). CDR3 length: 16 amino acids. CDR1 is MGHRA and CDR2 is YSYEKL in the germline V gene. Trimming removed 1 base from V and 4 bases from J, with 17 bases in between. CDR3: CASSQGATQGLYEQYF. Partial CDR3 DNA: TGCGCCAGCAGCCAAGGCGCAACACAGGGTCTATACGAG.

About this clone itself: The CDR3 end falls 3 residues outside the read, so it is completed with the germline J gene. The chain employs TRBV20-1 and TRBJ2-7; TRBD2 matches at 9 bases. The J segment lost 4 bases and the V segment lost 0 bases, leaving 7 bases of the junction unmatched. This CDR3 is built from 15 residues. Germline loops: CDR1 DFQATT, CDR2 SNEGSKA (reference sequence). The sequenced CDR3 bases are TGCAGTGCTAGAGATGTGCGGGGGGGCAGATACGAG. Its translation is CSARDVRGGRYE. The whole CDR3 protein reads CSARDVRGGRYEQYF.

Comment on this clone: The read terminates 3 residues before the CDR3 end, so the remaining end is supplied by the germline J gene. This rearrangement joins TRBV6-1 to TRBJ2-7; D gene unclear. Trimming left V 3 bases short and J 4 bases short, with 13 bases between. This CDR3 is built from 14 residues. The germline V gene encodes CDR1 MNHNS and CDR2 SASEGT. The CDR3 loop reads CASSDGSDLYEQYF. CDR3 bases read: TGTGCCAGCAGTGACGGAAGTGACTTGTACGAG.

Notes on this clone: The read comes to an end 3 residues before the CDR3 does, leaving the germline J gene to fill in the end. The chain combines TRBV19 with TRBJ2-6; D might be TRBD1 (5 bases). V lost 0 bases to trimming and J lost 1 base, with 13 bases between them. The germline CDR1 and CDR2 sequences are LNHDA and SQIVND (reference sequence). The CDR3 spans 18 residues. Incomplete CDR3 DNA: TGTGCCAGTAGTATAGATCTCCTCGACAGTTCTGGGGCCAACGTC. Translation gives CASSIDLLDSSGANV. The whole CDR3 protein is CASSIDLLDSSGANVLTF.

CDR3 DNA, as far as it was read: TGTGCCAGTAGTCCGGGGGACACTGAA. It codes for CASSPGDTE. The whole CDR3 protein is CASSPGDTEAFF. J is TRBJ1-1 and V is TRBV19, with TRBD1 as a possible D gene (5 bases). The sequenced fragment ends 3 residues before the CDR3 boundary, so the rest is inferred from the germline J gene. The CDR3 loop spans 12 amino acids. The germline gives CDR1 LNHDA, CDR2 SQIVND (reference sequence). Trimming pared 5 bases from V and 3 bases from J, leaving 7 bases between.

Worth noting for this clone: The read ends 3 residues before the CDR3 terminus; that terminus is restored from the germline J gene. The chain has TRBV20-1 and TRBJ2-1; the match to TRBD1 covers 9 bases. Germline assignment: CDR1 DFQATT and CDR2 SNEGSKA (reference sequence). This CDR3 spans 14 amino acids. With 6 bases clipped from V and 4 bases from J, the junction kept 7 bases outside the gene matches. The CDR3 region is CSARGDRDYNEQFF. The CDR3 DNA, read in part, is TGCAGTGCGCGCGGGGACAGGGATTACAATGAG.

With regard to this clone: The read halts 3 residues ahead of the CDR3 end, with the missing end drawn from the germline J gene. The chain has TRBV2 and TRBJ2-1; 9 bases match TRBD2. CDR3 size: 18 residues. J lost 2 bases, V lost 5 bases, and 13 bases had no gene match. Per germline, CDR1 SNHLY and CDR2 FYNNEI. This CDR3 is CASSLGLAGGQPYNEQFF. Partial CDR3 DNA: TGTGCCAGCAGTTTAGGCCTCGCGGGGGGGCAACCCTACAATGAG. Full variable domain (missing parts from reference TRBV2 and TRBJ2-1): EPEVTQTPSHQVTQMGQEVILRCVPISNHLYFYWYRQILGQKVEFLVSFYNNEISEKSEIFDDQFSVERPDGSNFTLKIRSTKLEDSAMYFCASSLGLAGGQPYNEQFFGPGTRLTVL.

Note on this clone: The sequence runs out 3 residues before the end of the CDR3; the remainder is reconstructed from the germline J gene. The V gene is TRBV20-1, the J gene TRBJ1-2; TRBD1 matches 10 bases. There are 14 residues in the CDR3. Losses at the gene ends were 4 bases for V and 4 bases for J; bases not matched to a gene: 6. The germline CDR1 and CDR2 sequences are DFQATT and SNEGSKA (reference sequence). The part of the CDR3 DNA that was read is TGCAGTGCTAAAGGGACAGGGGACCTCTATGGC. As protein: CSAKGTGDLYG. The complete CDR3 protein is CSAKGTGDLYGYTF.

Concerning this clone: The read gets to within 3 residues of the CDR3 end, and the germline J gene fills in the rest. The V gene is TRBV5-1, the J gene TRBJ1-6, with TRBD1 matching over 9 bases. The CDR3 length is 15 residues. The ends lost 4 bases at V and 8 bases at J; junction bases unmatched: 7. Germline assignment: CDR1 SGHRS and CDR2 YFSETQ. CDR3 sequence: CASSLRTGADSPLHF. CDR3 DNA, as far as it was read: TGCGCCAGCAGCCTCCGGACAGGGGCGGATTCACCC.